This TCR beta chain came from a study of cytomegalovirus exposure and HLA in healthy donors. Study-wide findings and caveats: As a later analysis showed, several of the most significant clusters appeared to be linked to common viral pathogens. With later analysis, a missense DCLRE1C variant became linked to TCR beta V- and J-gene trimming.

The germline gives CDR1 SGHRS, CDR2 YFSETQ. V shed 7 bases and J shed 2 bases, with 9 bases lying between them. The CDR3 runs 12 residues. Both 60 Vbeta primers and 13 Jbeta primers went into the PCR. The table came from immunoSEQ multiplex PCR; TCRdb's copy has only in-frame clones and leaves some out. The top ten hold 3% to 3.5% of the sample, which has over 80,000 clones, 65% to 80% seen once. With regard to this clone: The antigen is undetermined.

This chain uses TRBV5-1 with TRBJ2-5; D call uncertain. Sequencing was carried out using PBMCs. The TCR comes from a man between 40 and 49 years old in good health and CMV-seronegative. The CDR3 spells CASSPTQETQYF. CDR3 DNA sequence: TGCGCCAGCTCCCCGACACAAGAGACCCAGTACTTC.